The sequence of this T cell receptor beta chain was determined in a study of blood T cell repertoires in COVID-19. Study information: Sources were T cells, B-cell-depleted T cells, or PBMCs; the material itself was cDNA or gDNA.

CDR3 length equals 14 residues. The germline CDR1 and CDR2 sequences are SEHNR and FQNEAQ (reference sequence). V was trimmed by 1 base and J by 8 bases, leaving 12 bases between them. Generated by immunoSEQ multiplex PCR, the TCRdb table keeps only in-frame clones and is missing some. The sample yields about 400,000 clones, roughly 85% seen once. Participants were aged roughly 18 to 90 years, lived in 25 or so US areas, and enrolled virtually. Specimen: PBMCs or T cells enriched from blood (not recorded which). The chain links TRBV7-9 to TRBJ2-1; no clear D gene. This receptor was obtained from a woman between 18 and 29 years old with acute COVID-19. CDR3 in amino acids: CASSLGGPPDEQFF. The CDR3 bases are TGTGCCAGCAGCTTAGGAGGTCCGCCGGATGAGCAGTTCTTC.